This TCR beta chain stems from a study of control samples from healthy donors and cancer patients. Repertoires were generated with immunoSEQ multiplex PCR, while TCRdb's copy carries only in-frame clones and drops some. The repertoire holds roughly 140,000 clones, with roughly 89% as singletons. What was sequenced was blood. The source is a young man in good health.

The DNA for the CDR3 is TGTGCCAGCCGCGACGGGGGGAACACTGAAGCTTTCTTT. Protein sequence: CASRDGGNTEAFF. This chain joins TRBV18 and TRBJ1-1, with D possibly being TRBD1 (5 bases). The CDR3 runs to 13 residues. The V and J ends lost 8 bases and 1 base respectively, with 11 bases between them. CDR1 and CDR2 (germline): KGHSH, LQKENI.